This TCR beta chain was sequenced during a study of tumor-infiltrating lymphocytes in primary liver carcinoma. At the level of the study: Men as well as women, aged 30 to 69 years, made up the patients.

The length of the CDR3 is 18 residues. Germline V gives CDR1 MNHNY, CDR2 SVGAGI (reference sequence). V lost 5 bases to trimming and J lost 6 bases; unmatched junction nucleotides: 19. As to this clonotype: Its specificity is unknown.

Co-extracting RNA and DNA was done with about 18-33 mg of unsorted bulk tissue as input. Patients diagnosed with primary liver carcinoma received treatment through surgical resection. Study results and caveats: The difference in top-250-clone fraction between tumors and blood was significant, favoring tumors (p = 0.039).

Making TCR beta cDNA involved roughly 500 ng total RNA and a constant-region primer. Sequencing libraries for TCR beta derived from three nested multiplex PCR rounds that used slightly modified ARM-PCR. Rounds one and two of PCR, each of 10 to 11 cycles, were primed with TRBV1-TRBV30 forward primers and a C-beta reverse primer. From the multiplex PCR reads, TCRdb called clonotypes with MiXCR, one entry per CDR3 protein. The table shows approximately 100,000 distinct CDR3 sequences, with more than 65% occurring only once. The chain uses TRBV6-6 and TRBJ1-5; the match to TRBD1 covers 7 bases. The sequence was collected from a woman between 55 and 75 years old with primary liver carcinoma and hepatitis B virus infection. What was sequenced was liver tumor tissue from sampling region 2. Indicated subset: tumor region T2, inferior pole. Here the CDR3 DNA reads TGTGCCAGCAGTAAGTCTAAGCTGACAGGGAGAGGCATTCAGCCCCAGCATTTT. The encoded protein is CASSKSKLTGRGIQPQHF.